The next 29 T cell receptor beta chains were all read from a single sample in a study of T cells after yellow fever vaccination. TCRdb recomputed calls from the 5' RACE reads with MiXCR, one row per CDR3 protein. The sample has under 550,000 distinct CDR3 sequences; 21% are singletons. The specimen comprised PBMCs, sampled 21 days after the first yellow fever vaccination. These receptors came from a man aged 18 to 35 who received the YFV17D yellow fever vaccine.

This clonotype was counted a few times. This chain joins TRBV6-2 or TRBV6-3 and TRBJ1-1; no definite D call. The V end lost 2 bases, the J end lost 4 bases, and 14 bases lay between the germline ends. The CDR3 is made up of 15 amino acids. CDR1 is MNHEY and CDR2 is SVGEGT in the germline V gene. CDR3 residues: CASSYMPSGVTEAFF. The CDR3 region has the DNA TGTGCCAGCAGTTACATGCCCTCCGGGGTCACTGAAGCTTTCTTT.

Only a few counts were recorded for this clonotype. The genes are TRBV4-1 and TRBJ1-1; TRBD1 might be the D (6 bases). The V end lost 1 base, the J end lost 11 bases, and 17 bases lay between the germline ends. Germline CDR1 reads MGHRA; CDR2 reads YSYEKL. The CDR3 runs 14 residues. In nucleotides, the CDR3 is TGCGCCAGCAGCCAAGGGAGGACAGCCCGAGGGGCTTTCTTT. This translates into CASSQGRTARGAFF.

The chain carries TRBV5-1 and TRBJ1-4; weak D call: TRBD1 (6 bases). Germline V gives CDR1 SGHRS, CDR2 YFSETQ. There are 15 residues in the CDR3. Trimming took off 0 bases at V and 7 bases at J, with 13 bases between the two ends. The CDR3: CASSLDGDRIEKLFF. For the CDR3, the DNA is TGCGCCAGCAGCTTGGACGGAGACAGGATTGAAAAACTGTTTTTT.

The gene calls are TRBV6-1 and TRBJ2-4; 9 bases align to TRBD2. The germline V gene has CDR1 MNHNS and CDR2 SASEGT. The length of the CDR3 is 17 residues. Germline trimming cut 0 bases from V and 3 bases from J; bases unmatched to any gene: 6. The CDR3 spells CASSEARAGGGKNIQYF. The CDR3 nucleotides are TGTGCCAGCAGTGAAGCGCGAGCGGGAGGTGGCAAAAACATTCAGTACTTC.

The rearrangement joins TRBV20-1 to TRBJ2-7, with TRBD2 matching over 7 bases. CDR3 length: 15 residues. CDR1 is DFQATT, CDR2 SNEGSKA, per germline (reference sequence). The trim removed 0 bases at V and 1 base at J, leaving 6 bases unmatched. The CDR3 protein is CSARDVAGKSYEQYF. The DNA of the CDR3 is TGCAGTGCTAGAGACGTAGCGGGCAAATCCTACGAGCAGTACTTC.

This clonotype was seen a few times. This chain links TRBV3-1 with TRBJ2-2; 9 bases align to TRBD1. V gave up 2 bases and J gave up 5 bases; unmatched junction bases: 3. Germline V gene data show CDR1 as LGHDT and CDR2 as YNNKEL (reference sequence). The CDR3 is 15 amino acids. In nucleotides, the CDR3 is TGTGCCAGCAGCCAACGACAGGGGGTGACCGGGGAGCTGTTTTTT. This codes for CASSQRQGVTGELFF.

This clonotype was detected ten times or more. The chain employs TRBV5-1 and TRBJ1-2; D might be TRBD1 (5 bases). Germline CDR1 reads SGHRS; CDR2 reads YFSETQ. This CDR3 spans 15 amino acids. V gave up 4 bases and J gave up 2 bases, with 15 bases separating them. CDR3 nucleotides: TGCGCCAGCAGCACGGGGGGTCCGGAAAACTATGGCTACACCTTC. Translating it yields CASSTGGPENYGYTF.

The gene calls are TRBV4-1 and TRBJ2-1; TRBD2 is a possible D gene (6 bases). The CDR3 loop spans 12 amino acids. Per germline, CDR1 MGHRA and CDR2 YSYEKL. V dropped 4 bases and J dropped 9 bases, with 10 bases sitting between them. CDR3 coding DNA: TGCGCCAGCAGCCGGAGCGGGCCTGAGCAGTTCTTC. Protein: CASSRSGPEQFF.

The chain links TRBV11-2 to TRBJ2-1; D perhaps matches TRBD1 (5 bases). This CDR3 spans 13 amino acids. Trimming removed 4 bases at V and 10 bases at J, with 14 bases between. CDR1 is SGHAT, CDR2 FQNNGV, per germline. The CDR3 reads CASSSSRAGEQFF. The CDR3 DNA reads TGTGCCAGCAGCTCATCCAGGGCCGGAGAGCAGTTCTTC.

This chain connects TRBV19 to TRBJ1-5, with D perhaps matching TRBD1 (6 bases). Germline V CDR1 and CDR2: LNHDA, SQIVND (reference sequence). This CDR3 spans 15 amino acids. V was shortened by 7 bases and J by 5 bases, with 18 bases between the two germline ends. Here the CDR3 DNA reads TGTGCCAGTATCCGAGGCGCGGGGGCGGATCAGCCCCAGCATTTT. Its protein is CASIRGAGADQPQHF.

Here the CDR3 DNA reads TGTGCCAGCAGCTTCTCCAGGGCGGCTGGGGATGAGCAGTTCTTC. It translates to CASSFSRAAGDEQFF. This chain connects TRBV7-9 to TRBJ2-1, with a tentative D call TRBD1 (5 bases). Trimming stripped 3 bases from V and 8 bases from J, with 17 bases between. Germline V CDR1 and CDR2: SEHNR, FQNEAQ (reference sequence). CDR3 size: 15 residues.

On this clonotype: Since a much larger clone is just one base distant, this may be a read error. V is TRBV6-2 or TRBV6-3 and J is TRBJ2-7; D is uncertain. The germline gives CDR1 MNHEY, CDR2 SVGEGT. This CDR3 is built from 12 residues. V was pared by 6 bases and J by 3 bases, with 9 bases between. The chain's CDR3 is CASSPRRYEQYF. The CDR3 region has the DNA TGTGCCAGCAGCCCCCGGCGCTACGAGCAGTACTTC.

The rearrangement joins TRBV2 to TRBJ1-3, with D possibly being TRBD1 (5 bases). Trimming pared 6 bases from V and 2 bases from J, leaving 11 bases between. The CDR3 sequence is 14 residues long. Germline loops: CDR1 SNHLY, CDR2 FYNNEI. CDR3 nucleotide sequence: TGTGCCAGCAGGATGCAGGGCACTGGAAACACCATATATTTT. Protein product: CASRMQGTGNTIYF.

This clonotype was picked up a small number of times. The chain combines TRBV18 with TRBJ2-2, with 7 positions matching TRBD2. J was trimmed by 2 bases and V by 0 bases; bases with no gene match: 3. CDR1 and CDR2 from the germline V gene are KGHSH and LQKENI. This CDR3 is 16 amino acids long. CDR3: CASSPPSSGNTGELFF. The CDR3 nucleotides are TGTGCCAGCTCACCACCGTCTAGCGGTAACACCGGGGAGCTGTTTTTT.

The chain couples TRBV4-1 to TRBJ1-2; the match to TRBD1 covers 9 bases. CDR1 and CDR2 from the germline V gene are MGHRA and YSYEKL. Losses at the gene ends were 0 bases for V and 7 bases for J; bases not matched to a gene: 6. The CDR3 covers 15 residues. DNA for the CDR3: TGCGCCAGCAGCCAAGAGTCCGGGACAGGGTTTGGCTACACCTTC. This encodes CASSQESGTGFGYTF.

V gene TRBV19 combines with J gene TRBJ2-3, with D perhaps matching TRBD2 (5 bases). V lost 10 bases, J lost 0 bases, and 17 bases lay in between. The CDR3 runs 15 residues. Germline values: CDR1 LNHDA, CDR2 SQIVND (reference sequence). Here the CDR3 DNA reads TGTGCCACCCTTGAGGGCAGCTCTAGCACAGATACGCAGTATTTT. Amino acid sequence: CATLEGSSSTDTQYF.

This clonotype was observed a handful of times. V and J are TRBV6-1 and TRBJ2-1; D might be TRBD2 (5 bases). The CDR3 is made up of 15 amino acids. The ends were cut back, 9 bases at V and 7 bases at J, with 22 bases in the middle. The germline CDR1 and CDR2 sequences are MNHNS and SASEGT. The CDR3 reads CASRLGSSSRNEQFF. The CDR3 DNA reads TGTGCCAGTAGGCTTGGGAGCAGCTCAAGAAATGAGCAGTTCTTC.

This clonotype was counted only a few times. The chain combines TRBV6-5 with TRBJ1-3; D not resolved. V lost 7 bases to trimming and J lost 2 bases, with 12 bases between them. Germline V CDR1 and CDR2: MNHEY, SVGAGI. The CDR3 contains 14 residues. CDR3 nucleotide sequence: TGTGCCAGCACCGAAATTTCGGCTGGAAACACCATATATTTT. This sequence encodes CASTEISAGNTIYF.

The genes are TRBV18 and TRBJ2-7; 9 nucleotides line up with TRBD1. This CDR3 comprises 15 residues. The ends lost 6 bases at V and 5 bases at J; junction bases unmatched: 11. CDR1 is KGHSH and CDR2 is LQKENI in the germline V gene. In nucleotides, the CDR3 is TGTGCCAGCTCCCTGGGACAGGGAGGTTTCGACGAGCAGTACGTC. Translated, it gives CASSLGQGGFDEQYV.

V gene TRBV6-2 or TRBV6-3 combines with J gene TRBJ2-7; D not certain. The germline gives CDR1 MNHEY, CDR2 SVGEGT. Trimming pared 2 bases from V and 1 base from J, leaving 6 bases between. The CDR3 is 13 residues long. In DNA form, the CDR3 reads TGTGCCAGCAGTTACAGGGCGTCCTACGAGCAGTACGTC. Its protein is CASSYRASYEQYV.

J is TRBJ2-3 and V is TRBV24-1, with D hard to call. V was pared by 8 bases and J by 6 bases, with 11 bases between. The germline V gene has CDR1 KGHDR and CDR2 SFDVKD. This CDR3 comprises 12 residues. The CDR3 DNA reads TGTGCCACCACCGATATGCGGGATACGCAGTATTTT. Encoded protein: CATTDMRDTQYF.

The V call is TRBV6-1, the J call TRBJ1-1; no reliable D call. Trimming left V 3 bases short and J 4 bases short, with 12 bases between. In germline, CDR1 is MNHNS, CDR2 SASEGT. This CDR3 contains 14 residues. The CDR3 DNA reads as TGTGCCAGCAGTGAGGAGGCTCCGGCCACTGAAGCTTTCTTT. It translates to CASSEEAPATEAFF.

This clonotype was counted a few times. The V and J genes are TRBV7-9 and TRBJ2-5; no reliable D call. CDR1 SEHNR and CDR2 FQNEAQ come from the germline V gene (reference sequence). Deletions cut 1 base from V and 7 bases from J, with 10 bases between. The CDR3 spans 13 residues. CDR3 loop: CASSLDFPTTQYF. The DNA of the CDR3 is TGTGCCAGCAGCTTAGACTTCCCTACGACCCAGTACTTC.

This clonotype has only a few counts. The CDR3 coding sequence is TGTGCCAGCACCGCCCGCCGGGACAAAAACATTCAGTACTTC. It specifies CASTARRDKNIQYF. The V and J genes are TRBV6-2 or TRBV6-3 and TRBJ2-4, with a possible D match to TRBD2 (5 bases). This CDR3 is built from 14 residues. V lost 7 bases and J 3 bases, leaving 13 bases between the germline ends. The V gene's germline CDR1 is MNHEY and CDR2 SVGEGT.

This clonotype was found a few times. The V and J genes are TRBV7-2 and TRBJ1-2, with TRBD1 matching over 7 bases. The CDR3 runs 15 residues. Trimming took 1 base from V and 2 from J; bases not matched to a gene: 4. From germline, CDR1 is SGHTA and CDR2 FQGNSA. CDR3: CASSLVTGENYGYTF. The CDR3 coding sequence is TGTGCCAGCAGCTTAGTTACAGGGGAAAACTATGGCTACACCTTC.

The chain couples TRBV11-2 to TRBJ2-5; 8 nucleotides match TRBD2. Germline V gene lookup returns CDR1 SGHAT and CDR2 FQNNGV. With V trimmed by 0 bases and J by 4 bases, 7 bases remained unmatched. This CDR3 comprises 16 residues. CDR3 sequence: CASSLDRGGLRETQYF. The CDR3 DNA reads TGTGCCAGCAGCTTAGACCGGGGGGGCCTTAGAGAGACCCAGTACTTC.

This clonotype was detected ten times or more. J is TRBJ2-5 and V is TRBV5-1; D is unclear. Germline assignment: CDR1 SGHRS and CDR2 YFSETQ. Trimming pared 4 bases from V and 1 base from J, leaving 2 bases between. The CDR3 has 11 amino acids. The CDR3 DNA sequence: TGCGCCAGCAGCGTCCAAGAGACCCAGTACTTC. Translating gives CASSVQETQYF.

On this clonotype itself: Relative to the germline gene, one junction end is altered; a read error may explain this. The chain links TRBV20-1 to TRBJ2-5; 7 bases agree with TRBD1. This CDR3 is built from 15 residues. From germline, CDR1 is DFQATT and CDR2 SNEGSKA (reference sequence). The CDR3 loop reads CSARALVRGRETQYF. CDR3 nucleotide sequence: TGTAGTGCTAGAGCCCTCGTAAGGGGGCGGGAGACCCAGTACTTC.

The CDR3 region is CSASQIGRGFGTDTQYF. DNA of the CDR3: TGCAGTGCTAGCCAGATTGGACGCGGGTTTGGCACAGATACGCAGTATTTT. The genes are TRBV20-1 and TRBJ2-3, with D maybe TRBD2 (5 bases). Per germline, CDR1 DFQATT and CDR2 SNEGSKA (reference sequence). V was clipped by 3 bases and J by 1 base, with 20 bases between them. This CDR3 has 17 amino acids.